This T cell receptor (beta chain) was captured by sequencing in a study of CD8 T cells in ankylosing spondylitis. Notes on the study in general: Characteristic of ankylosing spondylitis blood, it appeared, was a TCR beta motif comprising fewer than 10 highly homologous variants. Matched ankylosing spondylitis synovial fluid reportedly contained a significantly enriched population of disease-linked clones.

The V and J ends lost 5 bases and 6 bases, in that order; junction bases with no gene match: 6. The germline V gene has CDR1 MNHNS and CDR2 SASEGT. The CDR3 is 14 amino acids. A note on this clonotype: Its antigen is unknown.

Making use of molecular barcodes, quantitative 5'-RACE generated TCR beta libraries. TCRdb re-called the 5' RACE reads with MiXCR, one entry per CDR3 protein. The table includes a few hundred thousand distinct CDR3 sequences, over 9.5% detected once. The chain employs TRBV6-1 and TRBJ2-2, with 7 positions matching TRBD2. Sequencing used blood, either unsorted or a sorted T cell fraction (not recorded which). The TCR sequence derives from a male donor with ankylosing spondylitis. The CDR3 region is CASSRNSGSGELFF. CDR3 nucleotide sequence: TGTGCCAGCAGTAGGAATAGCGGGTCCGGGGAGCTGTTTTTT.